The TCR beta chain under discussion was sequenced for a study of regulatory T cells in long-lasting Graves disease. This clonotype was seen repeatedly, ten times or more. The time point was: newly diagnosed GD, antithyroid drugs for less than 3 months. The authors made the TCR library using RNA they extracted from PBMCs. Patients all came to the study from an endocrinology department in Xi'an, China. The CDR3 totals 17 residues. The V and J ends lost 4 bases and 6 bases, in that order; junction bases with no gene match: 13. Germline V gene sequence: CDR1 SGHAT, CDR2 FQDESV (reference sequence). Arm-PCR of CDR3 regions with iRepertoire HTBI primers generated TCR beta libraries. TCRdb reprocessed the multiplex PCR reads via MiXCR and lists one record per CDR3 protein. The data show over 350,000 distinct CDR3 sequences, about 15% seen once. The sample was also reused in another study, on T cells in Graves' hyperthyroidism and ophthalmopathy. From that paper: The primer set for the first-round RT-PCR of the TCR CDR3 was HTBI. Blood also carried most thyroid clonotypes expanded above 0.001.

The origin of this receptor is a woman aged 45-60 years with Graves disease. The specimen was peripheral blood mononuclear cells (PBMCs), collected at new diagnosis, from a patient treated with antithyroid drugs. The J gene is TRBJ2-1, the V gene TRBV11-1, with TRBD2 matching 9 bases. The CDR3 DNA is TGTGCCAGCAGCTCTTGGGCGCTAGCGGGATTAAGCAATGAGCAGTTCTTC. It encodes CASSSWALAGLSNEQFF.